These T cell receptor beta chains were read from a single sample in a study of blood T cell repertoires in COVID-19. Using immunoSEQ multiplex PCR, the repertoire was profiled, and TCRdb retains in-frame clones only, with some absent. In the table there are approximately 40,000 clones, 75% to 95% of which are singletons. The sample consisted of peripheral blood. These receptor sequences come from a woman older than 75 with acute or convalescent COVID-19. Both conserved end residues are part of each CDR3. Each record gives: V gene, D gene, J gene, clone size, CDR3 DNA, CDR3 protein. D genes are given only for firm matches. Size is omitted from some rows. Given values are once, few, many or a class for expanded clones.

TRBV7-3,TRBD2,TRBJ2-1,once,TGTGCCAGCAGCCCTCCGGGGAGGGGACTAGCAGACAATGAGCAGTTCTTC,CASSPPGRGLADNEQFF
TRBV5-1,TRBD1,TRBJ1-1,-,TGCGCCAGCAGCGTAATGGGACAGTGGGACGACACTGAAGCTTTCTTT,CASSVMGQWDDTEAFF
TRBV7-9,-,TRBJ2-1,-,TGTGCCAGCAGCTTATACTACAATGAGCAGTTCTTC,CASSLYYNEQFF
TRBV19,-,TRBJ2-4,-,TGTGCCAGTAGTATACTGGGCACCAAAAACATTCAGTACTTC,CASSILGTKNIQYF
TRBV3-1/TRBV3-2,-,TRBJ1-1,-,TGTGCCAGCAGCCCGTTTAAGGGAGGGAGGATCACTGAAGCTTTCTTT,CASSPFKGGRITEAFF
TRBV29-1,TRBD2,TRBJ2-1,once,TGCAGCGTTCTGCCCCAGCGGGGGGCGGTCAATGAGCAGTTCTTC,CSVLPQRGAVNEQFF
TRBV12-5,-,TRBJ2-3,-,TGTGCTAGTGGTTGGCGGACATCTGCAACAGATACGCAGTATTTT,CASGWRTSATDTQYF
TRBV11-3,-,TRBJ2-2,-,TGTGCCAGCAGCTTAGGACAAAACACCGGGGAGCTGTTTTTT,CASSLGQNTGELFF
TRBV12-3/TRBV12-4,-,TRBJ1-5,-,TGTGCCAGCAGTGCAGGGTATCAGCCCCAGCATTTT,CASSAGYQPQHF
TRBV12-3/TRBV12-4,-,TRBJ1-5,-,TGTGCCAGCAGTTTAGCCCAAAATCAGCCCCAGCATTTT,CASSLAQNQPQHF
TRBV6-2/TRBV6-3,-,TRBJ2-5,-,TGTGCCAGCAGTACAACCGGGACACCAGAGACCCAGTACTTC,CASSTTGTPETQYF
TRBV30,TRBD1,TRBJ1-1,-,TGTGCCGGATCGACAGGGAAGGCTTTCTTT,CAGSTGKAFF
TRBV6-5,TRBD1,TRBJ2-7,-,TGTGCCAGCAGTTACTTCAGGACAGGGAGGAACGAGCAGTACTTC,CASSYFRTGRNEQYF
TRBV4-3,-,TRBJ1-1,-,TGCGCCAGCAGCCAAGATACTTGGGGCGAAGCTTTCTTT,CASSQDTWGEAFF
TRBV3-1/TRBV3-2,-,TRBJ1-3,-,TGTGCCAGCAGCCAATGGGACAACTCTGGAAACACCATATATTTT,CASSQWDNSGNTIYF